This T cell receptor beta chain was sequenced for a study of cytomegalovirus exposure and HLA in healthy donors. Findings and limits, study-wide: A later analysis reportedly found fewer N-insertions in an Asian-associated ancestry cluster than the roughly 670-donor mean. Researchers reported in a later analysis that a missense DCLRE1C variant was tied to TCR beta V- and J-gene trimming. In the analysis, some V segments, TRBV6-2 and TRBV6-3 included, were excluded as indistinguishable. When presence/absence was analysed, sequencing depth was taken to be roughly uniform across donors.

Regarding this clone: Antigen: not known.

PCR employed 60 Vbeta and 13 Jbeta primers. TCRdb's copy holds only in-frame clones and misses some; the assay was immunoSEQ multiplex PCR. The sample shows 210,000 or so clones, roughly four fifths of them seen only once. The CDR3 is 13 residues long. J lost 6 bases, V lost 5 bases, and 6 bases had no gene match. Germline CDR1 reads SGHTA; CDR2 reads FQGNSA. V usage is TRBV7-2 and J usage is TRBJ2-7, with TRBD2 matching over 8 bases. The specimen was PBMCs. The TCR comes from a woman in her 40s in good health and CMV-seronegative. The CDR3 DNA sequence: TGTGCCAGCAGCCCGCCCGGGGGGGTCGAGCAGTACTTC. As protein: CASSPPGGVEQYF.